A selection of T cell receptor beta chains follows, all from one sample in a study of blood T cell repertoires in COVID-19. Clones were sequenced by immunoSEQ multiplex PCR, and TCRdb holds only the in-frame ones, with some missing. Among approximately 84,000 clones, roughly 80% were seen once, and the ten largest hold around 15%. Source material: peripheral blood. Every receptor here comes from a human donor in a cohort sampled during active COVID-19. CDR3s leave out the opening cysteine and the closing phenylalanine or tryptophan.

cdr3_aa j_call v_call
ASSEAGGRGEQY TRBJ2-7 TRBV2
ASSSSAGSETQY TRBJ2-5 TRBV7-2
ASSQDLISPSGSYYEQY TRBJ2-7 TRBV4-2
AISPPPGTRGYEQY TRBJ2-7 TRBV10-3
ASSRPPGRVVKTEAF TRBJ1-1 TRBV6-6
ASSEGQVSHGYT TRBJ1-2 TRBV10-1
ASSLLAGSNTGELF TRBJ2-2 TRBV28
ASSSPSGGRGYT TRBJ1-2 TRBV28
ASSPYRGENEKLF TRBJ1-4 TRBV19
ASSESRTGASNQPQH TRBJ1-5 TRBV10-2
ASSLAQGRTEAF TRBJ1-1 TRBV5-1
ASSGYGTANYGYT TRBJ1-2 TRBV21-1
ASRTGSGNTIY TRBJ1-3 TRBV3-1/TRBV3-2
ASSLETGASNEKLF TRBJ1-4 TRBV5-4
ASTQGEDEQF TRBJ2-1 TRBV28
ASSQENGGEQF TRBJ2-1 TRBV3-1/TRBV3-2
ASSQYGLKVMNTEAF TRBJ1-1 TRBV3-1/TRBV3-2
ASSFGQGGYGYT TRBJ1-2 TRBV27
ASSELAGGYNEQF TRBJ2-1 TRBV2
ASSPGTLAKNIQY TRBJ2-4 TRBV28
ASSRGLATLRETQY TRBJ2-5 TRBV28
ASRGGQLDEQY TRBJ2-7 TRBV12-3/TRBV12-4
ASSFPDRTNYGYT TRBJ1-2 TRBV7-2
ASRDWTGSSEQF TRBJ2-1 TRBV6-5
ASSSGRTGGFSPLH TRBJ1-6 TRBV7-3
ASSPPGTGAEKLF TRBJ1-4 TRBV28
ASSFRSGTTSYNEQF TRBJ2-1 TRBV5-6
ASSLASADTQY TRBJ2-3 TRBV5-6
ASSEQSGVGTQY TRBJ2-5 TRBV2
ASSPSRGVRYNEQF TRBJ2-1 TRBV7-9
ASTGQTSSPLH TRBJ1-6 TRBV28
SASLPSGGLGNSPLH TRBJ1-6 TRBV20-1
AWTRGGYEQY TRBJ2-7 TRBV30
ASSQVGMRANVLT TRBJ2-6 TRBV14
ASSSWGRRGTEAF TRBJ1-1 TRBV7-9
ASSRLYEQY TRBJ2-7 TRBV28
ASRAGLAGNNEQF TRBJ2-1 TRBV6-5
ASKDSYSNQPQH TRBJ1-5 TRBV6-5
ASSPGSGRVNEQF TRBJ2-1 TRBV5-1
ASNPDRVVEGYT TRBJ1-2 TRBV19
ASAGDTNTGELF TRBJ2-2 TRBV25-1
AKARPITDTQY TRBJ2-3 TRBV7-3
ASRAGQGAVSLGGETQY TRBJ2-5 TRBV7-2
ASWSSYNSPLH TRBJ1-6 TRBV6-5
ASSPPLQGNTEAF TRBJ1-1 TRBV28
ASSPNPPGTSGGYT TRBJ1-2 TRBV18
ASRQGGGYT TRBJ1-2 TRBV6-5
ASSERIHGTGRDNNQPQH TRBJ1-5 TRBV6-1
ASSPTGTSGRETQY TRBJ2-5 TRBV11-3
ASSLTDSRGNTIY TRBJ1-3 TRBV3-1/TRBV3-2
ASSKIAGGNYNEQF TRBJ2-1 TRBV27